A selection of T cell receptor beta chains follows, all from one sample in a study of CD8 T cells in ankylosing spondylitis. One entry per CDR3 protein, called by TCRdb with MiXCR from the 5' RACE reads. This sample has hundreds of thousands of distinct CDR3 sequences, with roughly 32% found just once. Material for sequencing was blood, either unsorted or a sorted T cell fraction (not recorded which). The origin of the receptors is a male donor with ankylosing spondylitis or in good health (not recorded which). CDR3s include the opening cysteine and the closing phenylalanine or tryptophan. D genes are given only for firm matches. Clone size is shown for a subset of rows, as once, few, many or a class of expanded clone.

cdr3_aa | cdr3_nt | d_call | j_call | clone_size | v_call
CATSKRADRVFGNTIYF | TGTGCCACCAGCAAAAGAGCCGACAGGGTATTTGGAAACACCATATATTTT | TRBD1 | TRBJ1-3 | - | TRBV15
CASSLPGTAYNEQFF | TGTGCCAGCAGCCTACCCGGGACAGCCTACAATGAGCAGTTCTTC | TRBD1 | TRBJ2-1 | few | TRBV5-4
CASSYGPASYNEQFF | TGTGCCAGCAGTTATGGGCCAGCTTCCTACAATGAGCAGTTCTTC | - | TRBJ2-1 | - | TRBV6-5
CSAIAHEQFF | TGCAGTGCTATAGCCCATGAGCAGTTCTTC | - | TRBJ2-1 | few | TRBV20-1
CSASLGPHEQYF | TGCAGTGCTAGTTTGGGGCCGCACGAGCAGTACTTC | - | TRBJ2-7 | many | TRBV20-1
CASSLSDLSYEQYF | TGTGCCAGCAGCTTAAGTGACTTAAGCTACGAGCAGTACTTC | - | TRBJ2-7 | few | TRBV7-8
CSARYPRTYEQYF | TGCAGTGCTAGATATCCGAGAACCTACGAGCAGTACTTC | - | TRBJ2-7 | - | TRBV20-1
CASSPKNSYEQYF | TGTGCCAGCAGTCCCAAGAACTCCTACGAGCAGTACTTC | - | TRBJ2-7 | few | TRBV27
CASSPGGTPSTDTQYF | TGTGCCAGCTCGCCCGGAGGGACACCGAGCACAGATACGCAGTATTTT | - | TRBJ2-3 | - | TRBV18
CASSASGASRSGNTIYF | TGTGCCAGCAGCGCCTCCGGGGCGTCGAGATCTGGAAACACCATATATTTT | - | TRBJ1-3 | - | TRBV9
CSVEFGLADYGYTF | TGCAGCGTTGAGTTTGGCCTGGCCGATTATGGCTACACCTTC | - | TRBJ1-2 | few | TRBV29-1
CASSYSQASSGNTIYF | TGTGCCAGCAGTTACTCCCAGGCCTCCTCTGGAAACACCATATATTTT | - | TRBJ1-3 | - | TRBV6-5
CASSLKTSGAYEQYF | TGCGCCAGCAGCTTGAAGACTAGCGGGGCTTACGAGCAGTACTTC | TRBD2 | TRBJ2-7 | - | TRBV5-1
CASRRGQVDTQYF | TGTGCCAGCCGACGGGGGCAGGTAGATACGCAGTATTTT | - | TRBJ2-3 | few | TRBV6-1
CASSHELYGYTF | TGTGCCAGCAGCCACGAGCTTTATGGCTACACCTTC | - | TRBJ1-2 | - | TRBV7-2
CAISGDRSYEQYF | TGTGCCATCAGTGGGGATAGGTCCTACGAGCAGTACTTC | - | TRBJ2-7 | - | TRBV10-3
CSVGRTGPYEQYF | TGCAGCGTTGGGCGGACAGGGCCCTACGAGCAGTACTTC | TRBD1 | TRBJ2-7 | - | TRBV29-1
CASSSRDTSLDWELFF | TGTGCCAGCAGTAGCCGGGACACGAGCTTGGATTGGGAGCTGTTTTTT | - | TRBJ2-2 | - | TRBV6-1
CASATGVGYGYTF | TGTGCCAGTGCAACAGGGGTGGGCTATGGCTACACCTTC | TRBD1 | TRBJ1-2 | - | TRBV7-2
CASRSYNEQFF | TGTGCCAGCAGATCCTACAATGAGCAGTTCTTC | - | TRBJ2-1 | - | TRBV6-5
CSARDRPSGGLNTGELFF | TGCAGTGCTAGAGATCGGCCTAGCGGGGGCCTGAACACCGGGGAGCTGTTTTTT | TRBD2 | TRBJ2-2 | few | TRBV20-1
CASSPLPGTDSPLHF | TGTGCCAGCAGTCCCCTGCCGGGGACCGATTCACCCCTCCACTTT | - | TRBJ1-6 | few | TRBV12-3/TRBV12-4
CAISEGRGYGYTF | TGTGCCATCAGTGAGGGGCGAGGCTATGGCTACACCTTC | - | TRBJ1-2 | - | TRBV10-3
CASSFDRRGSQHF | TGTGCCAGCAGCTTCGACAGAAGAGGGTCCCAGCATTTT | - | TRBJ1-5 | - | TRBV7-2
CAISESAVNTDTQYF | TGTGCCATCAGTGAGTCTGCGGTCAACACAGATACGCAGTATTTT | - | TRBJ2-3 | few | TRBV10-3
CASSGRDRGSDTQYF | TGTGCCAGCAGCGGCCGGGACAGGGGGTCCGATACGCAGTATTTT | TRBD1 | TRBJ2-3 | few | TRBV5-4
CASSQRLAGGTHNEQFF | TGCGCCAGCAGCCAGCGACTAGCGGGGGGCACCCACAATGAGCAGTTCTTC | TRBD2 | TRBJ2-1 | - | TRBV4-1
CASRTGTYSYEQYF | TGTGCCAGCAGGACCGGGACATACTCCTACGAGCAGTACTTC | - | TRBJ2-7 | once | TRBV2
CSAIPGGYNEQFF | TGCAGTGCTATACCCGGGGGCTACAATGAGCAGTTCTTC | - | TRBJ2-1 | few | TRBV20-1
CSVVAGDTGELFF | TGCAGCGTTGTGGCAGGGGACACCGGGGAGCTGTTTTTT | - | TRBJ2-2 | few | TRBV29-1
CASSPMGNTGELFF | TGTGCCAGCAGTCCAATGGGGAACACCGGGGAGCTGTTTTTT | - | TRBJ2-2 | - | TRBV12-3/TRBV12-4
CASSLIGGREDTQYF | TGTGCCAGCAGCTTGATCGGGGGGCGGGAAGATACGCAGTATTTT | - | TRBJ2-3 | - | TRBV7-3
CASSLGLAGMGELFF | TGTGCCAGCAGTTTAGGGCTAGCGGGGATGGGGGAGCTGTTTTTT | TRBD2 | TRBJ2-2 | few | TRBV12-3/TRBV12-4
CASSLTGTPNEKLFF | TGCGCCAGCAGCCTCACCGGGACGCCTAATGAAAAACTGTTTTTT | - | TRBJ1-4 | - | TRBV5-1
CASSDEGFWANTEAFF | TGTGCCAGCAGTGACGAAGGTTTCTGGGCGAACACTGAAGCTTTCTTT | - | TRBJ1-1 | - | TRBV6-4
CASSPARGGVSTDTQYF | TGTGCCAGCAGCCCGGCCCGCGGGGGGGTGAGCACAGATACGCAGTATTTT | TRBD2 | TRBJ2-3 | - | TRBV5-4
CAISPSGEETQYF | TGTGCCATCAGCCCTTCGGGAGAAGAGACCCAGTACTTC | - | TRBJ2-5 | - | TRBV10-3
CASSPPRPTEAFF | TGCGCCAGCAGCCCTCCCCGCCCCACTGAAGCTTTCTTT | - | TRBJ1-1 | few | TRBV5-1
CASSLARAGGFNEQFF | TGTGCCAGCAGTTTGGCCAGGGCGGGGGGATTCAATGAGCAGTTCTTC | TRBD2 | TRBJ2-1 | few | TRBV27
CSARDGERSYEQYF | TGCAGTGCTAGAGATGGGGAGCGCTCCTACGAGCAGTACTTC | - | TRBJ2-7 | few | TRBV20-1
CASSFGTGAGYTF | TGCGCCAGCAGCTTCGGAACCGGGGCTGGCTACACCTTC | - | TRBJ1-2 | few | TRBV5-1
CASSSPSGGAAGSYNEQFF | TGTGCCAGCAGTTCCCCTAGCGGGGGGGCCGCCGGCTCCTACAATGAGCAGTTCTTC | TRBD2 | TRBJ2-1 | - | TRBV6-5
CSVLGGQTETQYF | TGCAGCGTTCTGGGGGGCCAGACGGAGACCCAGTACTTC | - | TRBJ2-5 | - | TRBV29-1
CASSLLTLTTNYGYTF | TGTGCCAGCAGCTTGTTGACCCTCACCACTAACTATGGCTACACCTTC | - | TRBJ1-2 | few | TRBV5-6
CSARVALGTAFYNEQFF | TGCAGTGCTAGAGTCGCCCTCGGGACTGCCTTCTACAATGAGCAGTTCTTC | - | TRBJ2-1 | few | TRBV20-1
CASKRLGIDQPQHF | TGTGCCAGTAAACGTTTAGGTATCGATCAGCCCCAGCATTTT | - | TRBJ1-5 | - | TRBV12-3/TRBV12-4
CASSLEGALSTDTQYF | TGTGCCAGCAGCTTAGAGGGGGCTCTTAGCACAGATACGCAGTATTTT | TRBD1 | TRBJ2-3 | few | TRBV5-8
CASSQVEHNEQFF | TGCGCCAGCAGCCAAGTCGAACACAATGAGCAGTTCTTC | - | TRBJ2-1 | - | TRBV4-1
CASSRGTDADTQYF | TGCGCCAGCAGCCGGGGGACAGACGCAGATACGCAGTATTTT | TRBD1 | TRBJ2-3 | - | TRBV4-1
CASSISGVADTQYF | TGTGCCAGCAGTATTAGCGGTGTCGCAGATACGCAGTATTTT | - | TRBJ2-3 | - | TRBV27
CSVTQLFDREETQYF | TGCAGTGTCACCCAATTATTCGACAGGGAGGAGACCCAGTACTTC | TRBD1 | TRBJ2-5 | - | TRBV20-1
CASSLGTGLHANYGYTF | TGTGCCAGCAGTTTAGGGACAGGCCTACATGCAAACTATGGCTACACCTTC | TRBD1 | TRBJ1-2 | - | TRBV12-3/TRBV12-4
CASSYRDKYNEQFF | TGTGCCAGCAGTTACCGGGACAAATACAATGAGCAGTTCTTC | - | TRBJ2-1 | few | TRBV6-5
CASSPRGGLGTEAFF | TGTGCCAGCAGCCCCAGGGGGGGGCTAGGTACTGAAGCTTTCTTT | TRBD1 | TRBJ1-1 | few | TRBV11-2